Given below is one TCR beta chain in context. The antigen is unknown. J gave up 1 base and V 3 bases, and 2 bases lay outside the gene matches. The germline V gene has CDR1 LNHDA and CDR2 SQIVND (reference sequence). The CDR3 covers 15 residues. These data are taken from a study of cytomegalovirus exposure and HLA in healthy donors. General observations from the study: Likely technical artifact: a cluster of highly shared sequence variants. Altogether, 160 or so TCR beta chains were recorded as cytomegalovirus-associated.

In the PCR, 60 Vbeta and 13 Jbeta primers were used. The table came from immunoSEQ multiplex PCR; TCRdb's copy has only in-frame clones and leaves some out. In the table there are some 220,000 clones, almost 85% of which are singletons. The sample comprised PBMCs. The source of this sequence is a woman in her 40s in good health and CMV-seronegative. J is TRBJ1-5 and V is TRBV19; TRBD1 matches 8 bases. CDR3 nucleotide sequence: TGTGCCAGTAGTATGAGACAGGGGAGCAATCAGCCCCAGCATTTT. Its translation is CASSMRQGSNQPQHF.